The 10 T cell receptor beta chains below all came from one sample that was sequenced in a study of T cells in Graves' hyperthyroidism and ophthalmopathy. From RNA transcripts, TCR beta CDR3 regions were amplified. The study used the HTBI primer set for a first-round RT-PCR of the TCR CDR3. MiXCR was run by TCRdb on the multiplex PCR reads, yielding one entry per CDR3 protein. The sample contains 690,000 or so distinct CDR3 sequences, over 15% of which appear only once. Sequenced input: blood. Source of these receptors: a woman in her forties or fifties with Graves' hyperthyroidism that later progressed to Graves' ophthalmopathy.

This clonotype was recorded many times. The chain links TRBV5-1 to TRBJ1-1, with 7 bases that match TRBD1. The CDR3 length is 16 residues. CDR1 SGHRS and CDR2 YFSETQ come from the germline V gene. The trim removed 4 bases at V and 0 bases at J, leaving 9 bases unmatched. The CDR3 DNA sequence: TGCGCCAGCAGCCCAACCCCGACAGGGATGAACACTGAAGCTTTCTTT. Residues: CASSPTPTGMNTEAFF.

Notes on this clonotype: One junction end disagrees with the germline gene, perhaps due to a read error. The chain carries TRBV7-8 and TRBJ1-6; TRBD1 agrees at 11 bases. The CDR3 runs to 14 residues. Germline V gives CDR1 SGHVS, CDR2 FQNEAQ. The CDR3: CASSGQGARSPVHF. The CDR3 nucleotides read TGTGCCAGCAGCGGACAGGGGGCGAGATCACCCGTCCACTTT.

This clonotype has at least ten counts. J is TRBJ1-1 and V is TRBV9, with 9 bases matching TRBD1. Germline trimming cut 0 bases from V and 2 bases from J; bases unmatched to any gene: 5. Germline V lookup: CDR1 SGDLS, CDR2 YYNGEE. The CDR3 extends over 16 amino acids. The DNA of the CDR3 is TGTGCCAGCAGCGTAGGCACGGGACAGGGAAACACTGAAGCTTTCTTT. As protein: CASSVGTGQGNTEAFF. Looking up the rest from reference TRBV9 and TRBJ1-1 gives the full variable domain: DSGVTQTPKHLITATGQRVTLRCSPRSGDLSVYWYQQSLDQGLQFLIQYYNGEERAKGNILERFSAQQFPDLHSELNLSSLELGDSALYFCASSVGTGQGNTEAFFGQGTRLTVV.

In this sample, this clonotype turned up many times. The chain has TRBV7-2 and TRBJ1-1; D gene unclear. This CDR3 is 14 amino acids long. Deletions cut 4 bases from V and 1 base from J, with 10 bases between. Per germline, CDR1 SGHTA and CDR2 FQGNSA. The CDR3 loop reads CASSSPTTNTEAFF. The CDR3 DNA reads as TGTGCCAGCAGCTCCCCCACAACGAACACTGAAGCTTTCTTT.

This clonotype was found many times. This sequence joins TRBV5-1 and TRBJ1-2; TRBD1 is a possible D gene (6 bases). The germline V and J ends were trimmed by 6 bases and 3 bases, with 9 bases remaining between them. CDR3 size: 12 residues. The germline gives CDR1 SGHRS, CDR2 YFSETQ. Here the CDR3 reads CASMGADYGYTF. For the CDR3, the DNA is TGCGCCAGCATGGGGGCAGACTATGGCTACACCTTC.

This chain links TRBV15 with TRBJ2-3; a weak D match, TRBD1 (7 bases). The CDR3 covers 16 residues. Trimming took 1 base from V and 7 from J, leaving 18 bases between them. Germline lookup yields CDR1 LNHNV and CDR2 YYDKDF (reference sequence). CDR3 sequence reads: CATSRVMEGAMNTQYF. The CDR3 bases are TGTGCCACCAGCAGAGTAATGGAGGGGGCTATGAATACGCAGTATTTT.

This clonotype occurred a few times. This chain uses TRBV29-1 with TRBJ1-1; D gene ambiguous. The length of the CDR3 is 13 residues. Germline V gene data show CDR1 as SQVTM and CDR2 as ANQGSEA. Deletions cut 1 base from V and 13 bases from J, with 19 bases between. The CDR3 spells CSVEAIGVRSVFF. CDR3 coding DNA: TGCAGCGTTGAAGCAATTGGAGTACGGTCGGTTTTCTTT.

This clonotype has a count of ten or more. The chain couples TRBV5-1 to TRBJ2-3; 15 bases are shared with TRBD2. The CDR3 loop spans 16 amino acids. The J segment lost 4 bases and the V segment lost 4 bases, leaving 4 bases of the junction unmatched. Per germline, CDR1 SGHRS and CDR2 YFSETQ. The CDR3 protein is CASSGGLAGGADTQYF. In nucleotides, the CDR3 is TGCGCCAGCAGCGGGGGACTAGCGGGGGGAGCAGATACGCAGTATTTT.

The chain combines TRBV29-1 with TRBJ1-1; D may be TRBD1 (5 bases). This CDR3 has 12 residues. Deletions cut 5 bases from V and 11 bases from J, with 18 bases between. From germline, CDR1 is SQVTM and CDR2 ANQGSEA. The CDR3 DNA reads as TGCAGCGTTCTTAGGAGCGGAGGGGAGGCTTTCTTT. Translated, it gives CSVLRSGGEAFF.

There are many counts of this clonotype. The CDR3 here is CASSLEGQVPTEAFF. DNA of the CDR3: TGCGCCAGCAGCTTGGAGGGACAGGTGCCCACTGAAGCTTTCTTT. The chain recombines TRBV5-1 with TRBJ1-1, with TRBD1 matching over 8 bases. CDR3 length: 15 amino acids. After removal of 0 bases from V and 4 bases from J, the junction contained 5 bases not matched to a gene. Germline CDR1 reads SGHRS; CDR2 reads YFSETQ.